The 25 T cell receptor beta chains in this list originate from one sample, sequenced in a study of blood T cell repertoires in COVID-19. The protocol was immunoSEQ multiplex PCR, while the TCRdb copy is restricted to in-frame clones and leaves out a portion. The sample carries tens of thousands of clones, about nine tenths recorded once. Sequences were obtained from peripheral blood. The receptor source for this set is a man between 60 and 75 years old with active COVID-19.

Written as DNA, the CDR3 is TGTGCCAGCAGCCAATCTATAGTTTCCTACGAGCAGTACTTC. Translation gives CASSQSIVSYEQYF. The chain has TRBV7-9 and TRBJ2-7; D remains ambiguous. The CDR3 runs 14 residues. CDR1 and CDR2 from the germline V gene are SEHNR and FQNEAQ (reference sequence). The V gene lost 5 bases and the J gene lost 1 base, with 12 bases spanning the gap.

This chain joins TRBV5-8 and TRBJ1-5; 8 bases match TRBD1. CDR1 is SGHTS and CDR2 is YDEGEE in the germline V gene. Trimming removed 0 bases from V and 3 bases from J; junction bases left unmatched: 11. This CDR3 has 18 amino acids. The CDR3 DNA reads TGTGCCAGCAGCTTGGCTAGGGTGCAGGGGGCCTCCAATCAGCCCCAGCATTTT. Its translation: CASSLARVQGASNQPQHF. The entire variable domain, with the rest obtained from reference TRBV5-8 and TRBJ1-5, is as follows: EAGVTQSPTHLIKTRGQQATLRCSPISGHTSVYWYQQALGLGLQFLLWYDEGEERNRGNFPPRFSGRQFPNYSSELNVNALELEDSALYLCASSLARVQGASNQPQHFGDGTRLSIL.

This clone was found once. The chain employs TRBV6-1 and TRBJ1-2; D is undetermined. The V gene lost 1 base and the J gene lost 5 bases, with 14 bases spanning the gap. CDR3 length: 15 residues. The germline CDR1 and CDR2 sequences are MNHNS and SASEGT. CDR3 amino acids: CASSEGQPAGYGYTF. In DNA, the CDR3 is TGTGCCAGCAGTGAAGGACAACCGGCGGGTTATGGCTACACCTTC.

This rearrangement joins TRBV6-5 to TRBJ2-1; 7 nucleotides line up with TRBD1. Germline CDR1 MNHEY, CDR2 SVGAGI. The ends lost 5 bases at V and 4 bases at J; junction bases unmatched: 8. The CDR3 sequence is 15 residues long. The CDR3 is CASSPYRGLYNEQFF. The CDR3 DNA follows: TGTGCCAGCAGTCCTTACAGGGGCCTTTACAATGAGCAGTTCTTC.

The chain couples TRBV5-4 to TRBJ2-2; D is ambiguous. V was trimmed by 1 base and J by 1 base, leaving 5 bases between them. Germline assignment: CDR1 SGHNT and CDR2 YYREEE (reference sequence). This CDR3 spans 14 amino acids. The CDR3, as DNA: TGTGCCAGCAGCTTGCCGGGGAACACCGGGGAGCTGTTTTTT. This encodes CASSLPGNTGELFF.

V and J are TRBV19 and TRBJ2-3; D is uncertain. Per the germline V gene, CDR1 is LNHDA and CDR2 is SQIVND (reference sequence). This CDR3 is built from 14 residues. V dropped 6 bases and J dropped 4 bases, with 14 bases sitting between them. CDR3 nucleotides: TGTGCCAGTAGGACCGACAACCCCCCAGATACGCAGTATTTT. This encodes CASRTDNPPDTQYF.

The chain links TRBV6-5 to TRBJ1-5; 10 positions agree with TRBD1. This CDR3 has 13 amino acids. Germline loops: CDR1 MNHEY, CDR2 SVGAGI. CDR3 nucleotide sequence: TGTGGGGTAGGGACAGGGGCTAATCAGCCCCAGCATTTT. It is translated as CGVGTGANQPQHF.

This chain connects TRBV6-5 to TRBJ1-5; 9 bases map to TRBD1. Trimming at V came to 4 bases and at J to 5 bases, leaving 3 bases not matched to a gene. CDR1 and CDR2 from the germline V gene are MNHEY and SVGAGI. This CDR3 has 14 amino acids. CDR3 coding DNA: TGTGCCAGCAGTTCAGGACAGGGGTATCAGCCCCAGCATTTT. It specifies CASSSGQGYQPQHF.

The V and J genes are TRBV5-4 and TRBJ2-1, with D maybe TRBD1 (6 bases). The V gene lost 0 bases and the J gene lost 0 bases, with 10 bases spanning the gap. Germline loops: CDR1 SGHNT, CDR2 YYREEE (reference sequence). The CDR3 runs to 16 residues. The DNA of the CDR3 is TGTGCCAGCAGCTTGGAGGGGGATAGCTCCTACAATGAGCAGTTCTTC. Amino acid sequence: CASSLEGDSSYNEQFF.

The J gene is TRBJ2-7, the V gene TRBV5-4; TRBD2 aligns across 9 bases. The V segment lost 0 bases and the J segment 5 bases; nucleotides outside the gene matches: 3. The CDR3 sequence is 14 residues long. Germline V gene lookup returns CDR1 SGHNT and CDR2 YYREEE (reference sequence). The CDR3 DNA is TGTGCCAGCAGCTTGGTGGCTAGCGGGGACGAGCAGTACTTC. Its translation is CASSLVASGDEQYF. Together with reference TRBV5-4 and TRBJ2-7, the CDR3 gives the full variable domain: ETGVTQSPTHLIKTRGQQVTLRCSSQSGHNTVSWYQQALGQGPQFIFQYYREEENGRGNFPPRFSGLQFPNYSSELNVNALELDDSALYLCASSLVASGDEQYFGPGTRLTVT.

This clone appeared once. V gene TRBV5-1 combines with J gene TRBJ1-1; tentative D call: TRBD1 (5 bases). Germline V gives CDR1 SGHRS, CDR2 YFSETQ. The length of the CDR3 is 14 residues. Trimming cost V 0 bases and J 6 bases, with 12 bases left between them. The CDR3 loop is CASSLASGRAEAFF. CDR3 nucleotides: TGCGCCAGCAGCTTGGCCTCAGGGAGGGCTGAAGCTTTCTTT. Full variable domain (remainder filled in from reference TRBV5-1 and TRBJ1-1): KAGVTQTPRYLIKTRGQQVTLSCSPISGHRSVSWYQQTPGQGLQFLFEYFSETQRNKGNFPGRFSGRQFSNSRSEMNVSTLELGDSALYLCASSLASGRAEAFFGQGTRLTVV.

The count of this clone is one. The chain joins TRBV6-5 to TRBJ1-1; TRBD1 agrees at 8 bases. Per the germline V gene, CDR1 is MNHEY and CDR2 is SVGAGI. The CDR3 has 13 residues. Unmatched junction bases numbered 5, after V lost 8 bases and J lost 3 bases. CDR3 sequence: CASVGQGYTEAFF. For the CDR3, the DNA is TGTGCCAGCGTAGGACAGGGATACACTGAAGCTTTCTTT.

The CDR3 bases are TGTGCCAGCAGTCGTTCAGGTTGGACTGAAGCTTTCTTT. This gives the protein CASSRSGWTEAFF. V gene TRBV7-8 combines with J gene TRBJ1-1, with D unclear. This CDR3 has 13 amino acids. The V and J ends lost 6 bases and 5 bases respectively, with 13 bases between them. The germline V gene encodes CDR1 SGHVS and CDR2 FQNEAQ.

The chain employs TRBV19 and TRBJ1-1, with D perhaps matching TRBD1 (5 bases). Germline values: CDR1 LNHDA, CDR2 SQIVND (reference sequence). The CDR3 is 14 amino acids. Trimming left V 6 bases short and J 4 bases short, with 15 bases between. CDR3 sequence (DNA): TGTGCCAGTAGCACCCCGACAGTAGTCACTGAAGCTTTCTTT. This sequence encodes CASSTPTVVTEAFF.

The rearrangement links TRBV5-3 to TRBJ1-1; perhaps TRBD1 as D (6 bases). TRBV5-3 is given ORF status, its function remaining uncertain. Between the trimmed V and J ends, which lost 1 base and 4 bases, there was a span of 14 bases. This CDR3 contains 15 residues. The chain's CDR3 is CARSLLGARGTEAFF. For the CDR3, the DNA is TGTGCCAGAAGCTTGTTGGGGGCGAGGGGCACTGAAGCTTTCTTT.

This sequence joins TRBV9 and TRBJ2-7; 9 bases are a match to TRBD1. The CDR3 is made up of 15 amino acids. V gave up 3 bases and J gave up 0 bases; unmatched junction bases: 4. Per the germline V gene, CDR1 is SGDLS and CDR2 is YYNGEE. CDR3 bases: TGTGCCAGCAGCGGATCGACAGGGGGCTCCTACGAGCAGTACTTC. Translation gives CASSGSTGGSYEQYF.

V is TRBV7-9 and J is TRBJ1-3; D possibly corresponds to TRBD1 (5 bases). CDR3 length equals 15 residues. Germline values: CDR1 SEHNR, CDR2 FQNEAQ (reference sequence). V lost 0 bases to trimming and J lost 4 bases, with 10 bases between them. The CDR3 protein is CASSLAQGLGNTIYF. In DNA, the CDR3 is TGTGCCAGCAGCTTAGCGCAGGGATTGGGAAACACCATATATTTT.

This sequence joins TRBV7-9 and TRBJ2-7; D may be TRBD1 (5 bases). The CDR3 length is 15 residues. Trimming shortened V by 3 bases and J by 0 bases, and 12 bases separated the two germline ends. The germline V gene encodes CDR1 SEHNR and CDR2 FQNEAQ (reference sequence). The CDR3 DNA sequence: TGTGCCAGCAGCTTGACGACAGCAGTCTCCTACGAGCAGTACTTC. This sequence encodes CASSLTTAVSYEQYF.

CDR3 sequence (DNA): TGTGCCAGCATACGGGGGGCCTCCGGGAATGAGCAGTTCTTC. Residues: CASIRGASGNEQFF. The V and J genes are TRBV28 and TRBJ2-1, with D tentatively TRBD2 (7 bases). The germline gives CDR1 MDHEN, CDR2 SYDVKM. This CDR3 has 14 residues. Trimming stripped 7 bases from V and 7 bases from J, with 17 bases between.

The rearrangement joins TRBV6-1 to TRBJ2-2; 7 positions match TRBD1. Germline V gene data show CDR1 as MNHNS and CDR2 as SASEGT. V was pared by 2 bases and J by 6 bases, with 3 bases of the junction left unmatched. The CDR3 consists of 14 residues. In nucleotides, the CDR3 is TGTGCCAGCAGTGAAAACAGGGGCGCCGGGGAGCTGTTTTTT. Translation: CASSENRGAGELFF.

This rearrangement joins TRBV7-8 to TRBJ1-3; D is uncertain. The V gene lost 5 bases and the J gene lost 4 bases, with 15 bases spanning the gap. This CDR3 comprises 15 residues. In germline, CDR1 is SGHVS, CDR2 FQNEAQ. CDR3 region: CASSGWASSGNTIYF. CDR3 in DNA: TGTGCCAGCAGCGGCTGGGCGTCTTCCGGAAACACCATATATTTT.

The chain uses TRBV19 and TRBJ1-6; TRBD1 matches at 7 bases. The germline V gene has CDR1 LNHDA and CDR2 SQIVND (reference sequence). After removal of 3 bases from V and 7 bases from J, the junction contained 3 bases not matched to a gene. The CDR3 sequence is 14 residues long. CDR3: CASSIGTENSPLHF. DNA of the CDR3: TGTGCCAGTAGTATCGGGACAGAAAATTCACCCCTCCACTTT.

V usage is TRBV27 and J usage is TRBJ1-2; 7 positions agree with TRBD1. The length of the CDR3 is 15 residues. V shed 3 bases and J 2 bases; nucleotides not matched to a gene: 6. Germline V CDR1 and CDR2: MNHEY, SMNVEV (reference sequence). The CDR3 region is CASSFLTGRNYGYTF. Here the CDR3 DNA reads TGTGCCAGCAGTTTTTTGACAGGGAGAAACTATGGCTACACCTTC.

The chain uses TRBV7-9 and TRBJ2-7; TRBD2 agrees at 10 bases. Unmatched junction bases numbered 10, after V lost 2 bases and J lost 6 bases. This CDR3 contains 16 residues. Germline CDR1 and CDR2: SEHNR and FQNEAQ (reference sequence). This CDR3 is CASSLTTSGAPLEQYF. CDR3 coding DNA: TGTGCCAGCAGCTTAACCACTAGCGGGGCCCCGCTCGAGCAGTACTTC.

This chain links TRBV19 with TRBJ2-1; TRBD1 matches 9 bases. This CDR3 region has 15 residues. The germline V gene encodes CDR1 LNHDA and CDR2 SQIVND (reference sequence). V shed 6 bases and J 3 bases; nucleotides not matched to a gene: 6. The chain's CDR3 is CASSLNRGHYNEQFF. The CDR3 region has the DNA TGTGCCAGTAGCCTAAACAGGGGGCACTACAATGAGCAGTTCTTC.